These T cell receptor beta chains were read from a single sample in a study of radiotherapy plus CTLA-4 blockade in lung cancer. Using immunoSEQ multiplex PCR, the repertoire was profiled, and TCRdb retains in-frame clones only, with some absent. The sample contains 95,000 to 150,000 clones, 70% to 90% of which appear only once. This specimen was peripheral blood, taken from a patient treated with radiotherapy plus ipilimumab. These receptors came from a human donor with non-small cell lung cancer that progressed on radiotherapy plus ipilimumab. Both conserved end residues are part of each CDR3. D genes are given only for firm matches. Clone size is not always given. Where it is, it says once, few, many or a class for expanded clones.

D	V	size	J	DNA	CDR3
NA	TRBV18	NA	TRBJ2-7	TGTGCCAGCTCACGGGCCCACTACGAGCAGTACTTC	CASSRAHYEQYF
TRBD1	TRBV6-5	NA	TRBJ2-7	TGTGCCAGCAGTTACGGTTCAGGGGGCTTCACCTACGAGCAGTACTTC	CASSYGSGGFTYEQYF
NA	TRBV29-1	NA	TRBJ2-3	TGCAGCGTCAGAGCCCCCGATAGCACAGATACGCAGTATTTT	CSVRAPDSTDTQYF
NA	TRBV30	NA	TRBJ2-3	TGTGCCTGGAGAGTGGGCGAGGGCCGAAACCACCCGCGGAGCCAACGCCTAACAGGTACGCAGTATTTT	CAWRVGEGRNHPRSQRLTGTQYF
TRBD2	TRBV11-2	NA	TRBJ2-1	TGTGCCAGCAGCCGGACTAGCGGTAATGAGCAGTTCTTC	CASSRTSGNEQFF
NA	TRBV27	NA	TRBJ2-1	TGTGCCAGCAGTTTATCACTCCCAGAGAGACGGAATGAGCAGTTCTTC	CASSLSLPERRNEQFF
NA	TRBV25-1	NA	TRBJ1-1	TGTGCCAGCAGCTCCCTGGGGACTGAAGCTTTCTTT	CASSSLGTEAFF
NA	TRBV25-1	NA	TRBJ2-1	TGTGCCAGCAGTGAACCCGGGACCGGTGCGGGAGAGCAGTTCTTC	CASSEPGTGAGEQFF
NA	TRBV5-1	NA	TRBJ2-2	TGCGCCAGCAGCTTGTCGCCAGGGTCGGCCGGGGAGCTGTTTTTT	CASSLSPGSAGELFF
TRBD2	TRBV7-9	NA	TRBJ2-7	TGTGCCAGCAGCTTGGGCGGGAGGTACGAGCAGTACTTC	CASSLGGRYEQYF
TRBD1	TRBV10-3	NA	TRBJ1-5	TGTGCCACCCGGAACCCGACAGGGCTTAGCAATCAGCCCCAGCATTTT	CATRNPTGLSNQPQHF
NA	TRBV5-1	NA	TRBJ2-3	TGCGCCAGCAGCTTGGGGGCACCCACAGATACGCAGTATTTT	CASSLGAPTDTQYF
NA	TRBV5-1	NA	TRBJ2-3	TGCGCCAGCAGCTTGGGAGCGGGCACAGATACGCAGTATTTT	CASSLGAGTDTQYF
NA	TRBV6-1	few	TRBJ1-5	TGTGCCAGCAGTGTAGAATACAGGAGCAATCAGCCCCAGCATTTT	CASSVEYRSNQPQHF
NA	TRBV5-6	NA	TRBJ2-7	TGTGCCAGCAGCTCCCACAGAGAATACGAGCAGTACTTC	CASSSHREYEQYF
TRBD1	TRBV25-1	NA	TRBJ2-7	TGTGCCAGCAGGCAGGGGGCGCGGTACGAGCAGTACTTC	CASRQGARYEQYF